Below are 3 T cell receptor beta chains sequenced from a single sample in a study of chemoradiotherapy in HPV16-positive cancers. The table came from immunoSEQ multiplex PCR; TCRdb's copy has only in-frame clones and leaves some out. The sample holds some 14,000 clones, roughly 74% seen once. Sample collection was performed from a patient who underwent chemoradiotherapy. The origin of the receptors is a human donor with HPV-associated anogenital cancer.

The V call is TRBV9, the J call TRBJ1-6; maybe TRBD1 (5 bases). The CDR3 runs to 15 residues. Trimming cost V 0 bases and J 10 bases, with 14 bases left between them. Germline V gene sequence: CDR1 SGDLS, CDR2 YYNGEE. The CDR3 DNA reads as TGTGCCAGCAGCGTAGAGGGCAGGGTGGGGTCACCCCTCCACTTT. Protein sequence: CASSVEGRVGSPLHF.

This rearrangement joins TRBV7-8 to TRBJ2-7; 7 nucleotides match TRBD1. V gave up 4 bases and J gave up 7 bases; unmatched junction bases: 7. The CDR3 runs 13 residues. Looked up from germline, CDR1 is SGHVS and CDR2 is FQNEAQ. Here the CDR3 DNA reads TGTGCCAGCAGCTCCAGGGGGTTGGGAGAGCAGTACTTC. Residues: CASSSRGLGEQYF.

V gene TRBV5-4 combines with J gene TRBJ2-7; D possibly corresponds to TRBD1 (7 bases). Trimming took off 4 bases at V and 6 bases at J, with 17 bases between the two ends. This CDR3 region has 14 residues. Germline CDR1 SGHNT, CDR2 YYREEE (reference sequence). The CDR3 protein is CASSTRGTSFEQYF. As DNA, the CDR3 is TGTGCCAGCAGCACCAGGGGGACTTCTTTCGAGCAGTACTTC.